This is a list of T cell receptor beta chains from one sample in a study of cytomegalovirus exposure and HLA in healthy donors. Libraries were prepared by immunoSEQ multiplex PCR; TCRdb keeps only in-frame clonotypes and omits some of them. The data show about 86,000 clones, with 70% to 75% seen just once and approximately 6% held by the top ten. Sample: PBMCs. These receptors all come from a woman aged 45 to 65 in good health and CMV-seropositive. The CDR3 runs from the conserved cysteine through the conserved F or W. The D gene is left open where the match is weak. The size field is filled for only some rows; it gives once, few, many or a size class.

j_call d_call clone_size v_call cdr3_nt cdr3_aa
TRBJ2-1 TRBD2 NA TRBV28 TGTGCCAGCAGTTTATGGCGCCTAGCGGGAAATGAGCAGTTCTTC CASSLWRLAGNEQFF
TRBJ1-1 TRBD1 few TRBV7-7 TGTGCTAGCAGCCCCCTAACAGGGGATGGCACTGAAGCTTTCTTT CASSPLTGDGTEAFF
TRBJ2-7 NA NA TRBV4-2 TGTGCCAGCAGCCAAGAGGTTAGCGGTTCCTACGAGCAGTACTTC CASSQEVSGSYEQYF
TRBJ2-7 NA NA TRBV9 TGTGCCAGCAGCGTAGGGCAGAACTACGAGCAGTACTTC CASSVGQNYEQYF
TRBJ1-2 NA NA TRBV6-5 TGTGCCAGCAGTTATGGGGCGCTTCAAGGCTACACCTTC CASSYGALQGYTF
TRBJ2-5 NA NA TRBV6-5 TGTGCCAGCAGTTACCCGGGGATTAGAAAAGAGACCCAGTACTTC CASSYPGIRKETQYF
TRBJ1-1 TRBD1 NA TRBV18 TGTGCCAGCTCACCACCGGATAGAGGACAGGGCCGTCTAAGCGAAGCTTTCTTT CASSPPDRGQGRLSEAFF
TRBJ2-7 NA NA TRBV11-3 TGTGCCAGCAGCTTAGGGGGACTGGACTACGAGCAGTACTTC CASSLGGLDYEQYF
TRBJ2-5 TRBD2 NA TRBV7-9 TGTGCCAGCAGCTTAGACGGGACTAGCGGGAGAGACAGCCAAGAGACCCAGTACTTC CASSLDGTSGRDSQETQYF
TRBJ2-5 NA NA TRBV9 TGTGCCAGCAGCGTGGGGGTACAGGGTGGCCAAGAGACCCAGTACTTC CASSVGVQGGQETQYF
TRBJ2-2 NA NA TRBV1 TGCACCACCCGAACGCACGGACTAGAGAACACCGGGGAGCTGTTTTTT CTTRTHGLENTGELFF
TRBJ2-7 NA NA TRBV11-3 TGTGCCAGCAGCCTCGAGGGCATCGGCGTCTCCACACCAGGCTACGAGCAGTACTTC CASSLEGIGVSTPGYEQYF
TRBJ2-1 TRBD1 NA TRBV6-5 TGTGCCAGCAGGCTGACAGGGACCCCCAATGAGCAGTTCTTC CASRLTGTPNEQFF
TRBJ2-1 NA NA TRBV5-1 TGCGCCAGCAGCTTGGGACTCTACAATGAGCAGTTCTTC CASSLGLYNEQFF
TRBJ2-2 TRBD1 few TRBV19 TGTGCCAGTAGTATAGTAGGCGGACAGGGGAACACCGGGGAGCTGTTTTTT CASSIVGGQGNTGELFF
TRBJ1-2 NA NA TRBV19 TGTGCCAGTAGTATAGGTCAGGGAAGGAGCTATGGCTACACCTTC CASSIGQGRSYGYTF
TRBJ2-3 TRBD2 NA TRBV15 TGTGCCACCACTGGGGCTAGCGGGAGGCCCGGCCCGATTTTT CATTGASGRPGPIF
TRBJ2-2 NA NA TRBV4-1 TGCGCCAGCAGCCCGCTGGGGGCTGAGGGCGGGGAGCTGTTTTTT CASSPLGAEGGELFF
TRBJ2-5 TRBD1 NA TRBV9 TGTGCCAGCAGCGTAGGGGACAGGACTGAGACCCAGTACTTC CASSVGDRTETQYF
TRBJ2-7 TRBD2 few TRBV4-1 TGCGCCAGCAGCCATGGCGGGAGGCAAGACGAGCAGTACTTC CASSHGGRQDEQYF
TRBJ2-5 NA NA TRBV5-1 TGCGCCAGCAGCTTGGGACTCCAAGAGACCCAGTACTTC CASSLGLQETQYF
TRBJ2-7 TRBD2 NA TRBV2 TGTGCCAGCAGTCGGACTAGCGGTTACGAGCAGTACTTC CASSRTSGYEQYF
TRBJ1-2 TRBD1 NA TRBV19 TGTGCCAGTCACCGACAGGGGGTGGGTGGCTACACCTTC CASHRQGVGGYTF
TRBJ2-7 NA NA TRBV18 TGTGCCAGCTCACCAGGGCTCACCTACGAGCAGTACTTC CASSPGLTYEQYF
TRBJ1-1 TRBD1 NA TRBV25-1 TGTGCCAGCAGTGGGACAGGGAGGAACACTGAAGCTTTCTTT CASSGTGRNTEAFF
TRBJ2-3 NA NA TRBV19 TGTGCCAGTAGTATAGGAGGGCTTTCACTCCGGGGGGATACGCAGTATTTT CASSIGGLSLRGDTQYF
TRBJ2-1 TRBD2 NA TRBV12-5 TGTGCTAGTGGTACTAGCGGGAGCGCGGCTGAGCAGTTCTTC CASGTSGSAAEQFF
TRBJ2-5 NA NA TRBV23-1 TGCGCCAGCAGTCAGACCGAGGGCTCAGCCTCCCAGTACTTC CASSQTEGSASQYF
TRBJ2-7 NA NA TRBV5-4 TGTGCCAGCAGCTCCGGACTGGACTACGAGCAGTACTTC CASSSGLDYEQYF
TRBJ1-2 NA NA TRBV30 TGTGCCTGGAGTGTGGGGGGGGATGGCTACACCTTC CAWSVGGDGYTF
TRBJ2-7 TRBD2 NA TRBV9 TGTGCCAGCAGCCCCTGGGGTAGCGGGAGGGCCTACGAGCAGTACTTC CASSPWGSGRAYEQYF
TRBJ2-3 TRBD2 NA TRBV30 TGTGCCTGGAGTTCGGGACTAGGACCAGATACGCAGTATTTT CAWSSGLGPDTQYF
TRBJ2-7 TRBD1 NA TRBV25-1 TGTGCCAGCAGTGCGGGACAGTTGGACGCGGGCCCCCTCTACGAGCAGTACTTC CASSAGQLDAGPLYEQYF
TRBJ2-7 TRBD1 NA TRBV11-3 TGTGCCAGCAGCTTTCCGGGACAGGGATTGTACGAGCAGTACTTC CASSFPGQGLYEQYF
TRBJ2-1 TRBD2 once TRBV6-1 TGTGCCAGCAGTGAATCATCTAGCGGGTCCTACAATGAGCAGTTCTTC CASSESSSGSYNEQFF
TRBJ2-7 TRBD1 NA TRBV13 TGTGCCAGCAGCTCCTCCGGGACAGGGAAGGGTGAGCAGTACTTC CASSSSGTGKGEQYF
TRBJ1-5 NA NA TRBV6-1 TGTGCCAGCAGTGCACTCGGGGGGGCCAATCAGCCCCAGCATTTT CASSALGGANQPQHF
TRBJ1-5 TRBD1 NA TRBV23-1 TGCGCCAGCAGACGGGACAGGGGGCACAATCAGCCCCAGCATTTT CASRRDRGHNQPQHF
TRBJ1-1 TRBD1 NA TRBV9 TGTGCCAGCCGACGGGGACAGGGGTGGGACACTGAAGCTTTCTTT CASRRGQGWDTEAFF
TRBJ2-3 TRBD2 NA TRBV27 TGTGCCAGCAGTCGGACTAGCGGGAGTACTTATACGCAGTATTTT CASSRTSGSTYTQYF
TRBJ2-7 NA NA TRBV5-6 TGTGCCAGCAGTTTTGACTCTTCCTACGAGCAGTACTTC CASSFDSSYEQYF
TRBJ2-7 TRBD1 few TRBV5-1 TGCGCCAGCAGTCTTGACAGGGCTTCCTACGAGCAGTACTTC CASSLDRASYEQYF
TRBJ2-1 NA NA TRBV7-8 TGTGCCAGCAGCTTATTAGGAGGGCAAACCTACAATGAGCAGTTCTTC CASSLLGGQTYNEQFF
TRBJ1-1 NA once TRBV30 TGTGCCTGCCCTGGGACTCGAAACACTGAAGCTTTCTTT CACPGTRNTEAFF
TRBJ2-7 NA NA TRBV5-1 TGCGCCAGCAGCATTCCACAGGGACGGGGCGAGCAGTACTTC CASSIPQGRGEQYF
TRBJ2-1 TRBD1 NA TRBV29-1 TGCAGCGTGAGAACCGGGACAGGCTACAATGAGCAGTTCTTC CSVRTGTGYNEQFF
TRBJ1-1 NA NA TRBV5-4 TGTGCCAGCAGCTTGGGGGGGGAAAGCACTGAAGCTTTCTTT CASSLGGESTEAFF
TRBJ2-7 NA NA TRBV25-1 TGTGCCAGCAGTTACTCCTACGAGCAGTACTTC CASSYSYEQYF
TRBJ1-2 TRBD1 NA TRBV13 TGTGCCAGCAGCTCGGGGACAGGGGGCGGCTACACCTTC CASSSGTGGGYTF
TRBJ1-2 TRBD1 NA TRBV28 TGTGCCAGCAGTTTATACGGACAGGGGGCCTACACCTTC CASSLYGQGAYTF
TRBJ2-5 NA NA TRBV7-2 TGTGCCAGCAGCCCCCGGACTACCGCTCTGGGGGCCCAGTACTTC CASSPRTTALGAQYF
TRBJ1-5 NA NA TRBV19 TGTGCCACTGAGCAGGGCCTCTATAGCAATCAGCCCCAGCATTTT CATEQGLYSNQPQHF
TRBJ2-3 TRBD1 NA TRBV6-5 TGTGCCAGCAGTTACTCGTGGGACAGGGGGGATACGCAGTATTTT CASSYSWDRGDTQYF
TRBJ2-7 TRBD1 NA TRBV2 TGTGCCAGCAGTGAAAGGGACAGAACCTACGAGCAGTACTTC CASSERDRTYEQYF
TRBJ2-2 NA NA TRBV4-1 TGCGCCAGCAGTCAAACCGGACTGACCGGGGAGCTGTTTTTT CASSQTGLTGELFF
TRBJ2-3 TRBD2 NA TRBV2 TGTGCCAGCAGTGACGGGACTAGCGGATTCACAGATACGCAGTATTTT CASSDGTSGFTDTQYF
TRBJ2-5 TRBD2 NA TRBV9 TGTGCCAGCAGCCCTACCGGGCGGGAGAGAGGAGAGACCCAGTACTTC CASSPTGRERGETQYF
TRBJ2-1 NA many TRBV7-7 TGTGCTAGCAGCCGGGACTCTCCCAGCTCCTACAATGAGCAGTTCTTC CASSRDSPSSYNEQFF
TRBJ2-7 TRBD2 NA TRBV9 TGTGCCAGCAGCGTAGGAGCGGGAGGGCGCGAGCAGTACTTC CASSVGAGGREQYF
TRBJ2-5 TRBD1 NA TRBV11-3 TGTGCCAGCAGCTTAGAACCGACAGGGCAAGAGACCCCGTACTTC CASSLEPTGQETPYF